This is a list of T cell receptor beta chains from one sample in a study of pediatric ulcerative colitis. Here immunoSEQ multiplex PCR was the method, and the copy in TCRdb shows in-frame clones only, minus some. Of about 9,500 clones detected, over 70% appear once; the ten largest clones hold under 9%. Material: blood. These receptors came from a girl aged 10 to 17 with moderate ulcerative colitis. Both conserved end residues are part of each CDR3. Fields, in order: CDR3 protein, J gene, V gene.

CDR3aa: CAISAGTENYGYTF; j_gene: TRBJ1-2; v_gene: TRBV10-3
CDR3aa: CASNTGTSGRTDTQYF; j_gene: TRBJ2-3; v_gene: TRBV19
CDR3aa: CASSWEETDTQYF; j_gene: TRBJ2-3; v_gene: TRBV6-6
CDR3aa: CASRSGFEETQYF; j_gene: TRBJ2-5; v_gene: TRBV10-3
CDR3aa: CASSEYEQYF; j_gene: TRBJ2-7; v_gene: TRBV2
CDR3aa: CAWRQISGNTIYF; j_gene: TRBJ1-3; v_gene: TRBV30
CDR3aa: CASSVRQLNSPLHF; j_gene: TRBJ1-6; v_gene: TRBV9
CDR3aa: CASSVSGKETQYF; j_gene: TRBJ2-5; v_gene: TRBV2
CDR3aa: CASSVGRTSWNEQFF; j_gene: TRBJ2-1; v_gene: TRBV9
CDR3aa: CASSEGRGLGYEQYF; j_gene: TRBJ2-7; v_gene: TRBV6-1
CDR3aa: CASSTDRATYEQYF; j_gene: TRBJ2-7; v_gene: TRBV6-5
CDR3aa: CASKEGTPDTQYF; j_gene: TRBJ2-3; v_gene: TRBV6-1
CDR3aa: CASSVNSNQPQHF; j_gene: TRBJ1-5; v_gene: TRBV9
CDR3aa: CASGGQWPFYEQYF; j_gene: TRBJ2-7; v_gene: TRBV6-1
CDR3aa: CASSLGLEAYNEQFF; j_gene: TRBJ2-1; v_gene: TRBV18
CDR3aa: CASSLVPGQDYEQYF; j_gene: TRBJ2-7; v_gene: TRBV11-2
CDR3aa: CASSLGTGGSGYTF; j_gene: TRBJ1-2; v_gene: TRBV5-1
CDR3aa: CASRPPASNYNEQFF; j_gene: TRBJ2-1; v_gene: TRBV27
CDR3aa: CASSIYGERDYGYTF; j_gene: TRBJ1-2; v_gene: TRBV19
CDR3aa: CASSAGKTGSTNEKLFF; j_gene: TRBJ1-4; v_gene: TRBV11-2
CDR3aa: CASSLAASGMGTDTQYF; j_gene: TRBJ2-3; v_gene: TRBV5-1
CDR3aa: CASSLGRLLYEQYF; j_gene: TRBJ2-7; v_gene: TRBV6-5
CDR3aa: CASSGWADSYGYTF; j_gene: TRBJ1-2; v_gene: TRBV6-1
CDR3aa: CASSEGAGVYGYTF; j_gene: TRBJ1-2; v_gene: TRBV2
CDR3aa: CASSLRFSGSGEQFF; j_gene: TRBJ2-1; v_gene: TRBV5-6